These 30 T cell receptor beta chains originate from one sample sequenced in a study of lymphopenia after photon versus proton radiotherapy. Sequencing used immunoSEQ multiplex PCR; TCRdb keeps in-frame clones, though not all of them. The profile shows some 33,000 clones, roughly 88% of them singletons. The input for sequencing was peripheral blood, taken from a patient treated with photon-based radiotherapy. The receptors stem from a woman aged 45-65 years with pancreatic cancer.

V gene TRBV19 combines with J gene TRBJ2-6, with D uncertain. The CDR3 is 15 residues long. V was pared by 1 base and J by 0 bases, with 4 bases between. Germline CDR1 is LNHDA and CDR2 is SQIVND (reference sequence). The CDR3 reads CASSIGHSGANVLTF. The DNA of the CDR3 is TGTGCCAGTAGTATAGGGCACTCTGGGGCCAACGTCCTGACTTTC.

This chain uses TRBV5-1 with TRBJ2-1; TRBD2 aligns across 14 bases. Germline CDR1 is SGHRS and CDR2 is YFSETQ. The V segment lost 4 bases and the J segment 8 bases; nucleotides outside the gene matches: 8. The CDR3 is made up of 16 amino acids. CDR3 DNA: TGCGCCAGCAGCATAGGGACTAGCGGGAGTAGCTATGAGCAGTTCTTC. This sequence encodes CASSIGTSGSSYEQFF.

The V call is TRBV27, the J call TRBJ1-2; 8 bases are shared with TRBD1. This CDR3 is built from 16 residues. Trimming at V came to 8 bases and at J to 7 bases, leaving 18 bases not matched to a gene. The V gene's germline CDR1 is MNHEY and CDR2 SMNVEV (reference sequence). The CDR3 nucleotides are TGTGCCAGCGCTCTTGCAGGGGGCCTCCAAAGGGGTGGCTACACCTTC. As protein: CASALAGGLQRGGYTF.

The genes are TRBV19 and TRBJ2-5, with TRBD2 as a possible D gene (5 bases). Trimming removed 5 bases from V and 4 bases from J, with 17 bases in between. Germline lookup yields CDR1 LNHDA and CDR2 SQIVND (reference sequence). This CDR3 is built from 15 residues. CDR3 region: CASSAGQRDGETQYF. The CDR3 DNA reads as TGTGCCAGTAGTGCGGGCCAACGGGATGGAGAGACCCAGTACTTC.

The chain couples TRBV10-2 to TRBJ2-1, with 8 bases lining up with TRBD2. This CDR3 is built from 15 residues. After removal of 2 bases from V and 8 bases from J, the junction contained 8 bases not matched to a gene. Germline values: CDR1 WSHSY, CDR2 SAAADI. CDR3: CASSERSGGLYEQFF. The CDR3 coding sequence is TGCGCCAGCAGTGAGAGGTCGGGAGGGCTTTATGAGCAGTTCTTC.

The chain links TRBV28 to TRBJ2-1, with TRBD1 identical over 12 bases. Trimming removed 5 bases from V and 8 bases from J; junction bases left unmatched: 7. Germline-derived CDR1 and CDR2 are MDHEN and SYDVKM. The CDR3 consists of 15 residues. CDR3 residues: CASSNPGQGAHEQFF. CDR3 bases: TGTGCCAGCAGTAATCCGGGACAGGGGGCGCATGAGCAGTTCTTC.

This chain links TRBV4-3 with TRBJ1-1, with 10 bases lining up with TRBD1. Germline CDR1 LGHNA, CDR2 YSLEER. The ends lost 3 bases at V and 8 bases at J; junction bases unmatched: 12. The CDR3 has 16 amino acids. The CDR3 reads CASSQGGDRGLSEAFF. The CDR3 DNA sequence: TGCGCCAGCAGCCAGGGCGGGGACAGGGGTTTATCAGAAGCTTTCTTT.

This rearrangement joins TRBV18 to TRBJ2-6; tentative D call: TRBD2 (6 bases). The germline V gene encodes CDR1 KGHSH and CDR2 LQKENI. V lost 2 bases to trimming and J lost 2 bases, with 7 bases between them. The CDR3 has 15 amino acids. The CDR3 sequence: CASSPSGAGANVLTF. DNA for the CDR3: TGTGCCAGCTCACCATCGGGGGCTGGGGCCAACGTCCTGACTTTC.

The genes are TRBV7-6 and TRBJ2-5; 8 bases map to TRBD1. J lost 2 bases, V lost 5 bases, and 7 bases had no gene match. The CDR3 is 15 residues long. The germline V gene encodes CDR1 SGHVS and CDR2 FNYEAQ. The CDR3 DNA follows: TGTGCCAGCAGCGCCGGGACAGGTGATCAAGAGACCCAGTACTTC. Protein product: CASSAGTGDQETQYF.

The chain carries TRBV6-5 and TRBJ2-7, with 10 bases that match TRBD2. V was clipped by 7 bases and J by 2 bases; unmatched bases: 8. CDR3 size: 15 residues. Germline values: CDR1 MNHEY, CDR2 SVGAGI. CDR3 DNA: TGTGCCAGCACCCCCGTAGCGGGAGGCCCCTACGAGCAGTACTTC. Translating gives CASTPVAGGPYEQYF.

The V call is TRBV7-2, the J call TRBJ1-2; D is perhaps TRBD1 (5 bases). The V end was cut by 5 bases, the J end by 1 base, with 8 bases between. The CDR3 loop spans 13 amino acids. CDR1 and CDR2 from the germline V gene are SGHTA and FQGNSA. The CDR3 protein is CASSPQGNYGYTF. Written as DNA, the CDR3 is TGTGCCAGCAGCCCTCAGGGTAACTATGGCTACACCTTC.

This chain connects TRBV6-1 to TRBJ2-3; possibly TRBD1 for D (5 bases). The CDR3 sequence is 14 residues long. V gave up 6 bases and J gave up 1 base, with 11 bases separating them. In germline, CDR1 is MNHNS, CDR2 SASEGT. The CDR3: CASRLEGGTDTQYF. DNA for the CDR3: TGTGCCAGCAGGTTGGAAGGGGGCACAGATACGCAGTATTTT.

The V call is TRBV5-6, the J call TRBJ1-2; 7 bases are shared with TRBD1. CDR3 size: 17 residues. J gave up 2 bases and V 0 bases, and 10 bases lay outside the gene matches. Germline values: CDR1 SGHDT, CDR2 YYEEEE. CDR3 loop: CASSLAGAGGQNYGYTF. DNA for the CDR3: TGTGCCAGCAGCTTGGCCGGGGCAGGGGGTCAAAACTATGGCTACACCTTC. The entire variable domain, with the rest obtained from reference TRBV5-6 and TRBJ1-2, is as follows: DAGVTQSPTHLIKTRGQQVTLRCSPKSGHDTVSWYQQALGQGPQFIFQYYEEEERQRGNFPDRFSGHQFPNYSSELNVNALLLGDSALYLCASSLAGAGGQNYGYTFGSGTRLTVV.

The rearrangement joins TRBV28 to TRBJ2-3; 8 bases line up with TRBD1. CDR3 size: 11 residues. Trimming at V came to 7 bases and at J to 10 bases, leaving 4 bases not matched to a gene. In germline, CDR1 is MDHEN, CDR2 SYDVKM. As DNA, the CDR3 is TGTGCCAGCACCACGACAGGGGCGCAGTATTTT. Its translation is CASTTTGAQYF.

CDR3 in amino acids: CASSVGVRGPDTQYF. The CDR3 DNA follows: TGTGCCAGCAGCGTAGGAGTAAGGGGTCCAGATACGCAGTATTTT. The V and J genes are TRBV9 and TRBJ2-3; tentatively, D is TRBD1 (5 bases). Germline CDR1 reads SGDLS; CDR2 reads YYNGEE. The CDR3 totals 15 residues. The V and J ends lost 0 bases and 4 bases respectively, with 12 bases between them. Full variable domain (rest looked up from reference TRBV9 and TRBJ2-3): DSGVTQTPKHLITATGQRVTLRCSPRSGDLSVYWYQQSLDQGLQFLIQYYNGEERAKGNILERFSAQQFPDLHSELNLSSLELGDSALYFCASSVGVRGPDTQYFGPGTRLTVL.

This clone showed up just once. This rearrangement joins TRBV4-3 to TRBJ2-5; the match to TRBD2 covers 11 bases. The tail of the sequence fits TRBJ2-7 better, so the J call may be wrong. The V gene's germline CDR1 is LGHNA and CDR2 YSLEER. CDR3 length equals 17 residues. The CDR3 DNA reads as TGCGCCAGCAGCCAAGCCCCGGGGACTAGCGGAGGCTACGAGCAGTACTTC. It encodes CASSQAPGTSGGYEQYF.

A word on this clone: Mismatch with germline at one junction end may stem from a read error. The gene calls are TRBV19 and TRBJ2-6, with D possibly being TRBD1 (5 bases). The CDR3 runs 13 residues. Germline CDR1 is LNHDA and CDR2 is SQIVND (reference sequence). CDR3 nucleotide sequence: TGTGCCAGTAGTATGGTCAGGGCTAACGTCCTGACTTTC. Its protein product is CASSMVRANVLTF.

V and J are TRBV5-1 and TRBJ2-2; 9 bases align to TRBD1. The CDR3 extends over 15 amino acids. The V gene's germline CDR1 is SGHRS and CDR2 YFSETQ. V was pared by 4 bases and J by 2 bases, with 3 bases of the junction left unmatched. DNA of the CDR3: TGCGCCAGCAGCCTGGGACAGGGTAACACCGGGGAGCTGTTTTTT. Protein sequence: CASSLGQGNTGELFF.

This clone has a single count. The chain combines TRBV7-2 with TRBJ2-7; 7 bases agree with TRBD1. CDR3 length equals 15 residues. Per the germline V gene, CDR1 is SGHTA and CDR2 is FQGNSA. V lost 5 bases, J lost 4 bases, and 11 bases stayed unmatched. The CDR3 DNA reads as TGTGCCAGCAGCGGTCCCCCGGACAGGCTGTACGAGCAGTACTTC. Translated, it gives CASSGPPDRLYEQYF.

The chain carries TRBV29-1 and TRBJ1-1, with D perhaps matching TRBD1 (6 bases). The CDR3 totals 13 residues. Germline assignment: CDR1 SQVTM and CDR2 ANQGSEA. The ends were cut back, 0 bases at V and 8 bases at J, with 13 bases in the middle. The CDR3 nucleotides are TGCAGCGTTGAAGATCGAGAGGGGGACGAAGCTTTCTTT. It codes for CSVEDREGDEAFF.

In its sample, this clone was seen once. The chain combines TRBV4-3 with TRBJ2-1; TRBD1 agrees at 10 bases. This CDR3 region has 16 residues. V lost 1 base and J lost 7; bases outside the gene matches: 7. From germline, CDR1 is LGHNA and CDR2 YSLEER. The CDR3 DNA reads as TGCGCCAGCAGCCAAGGGGACCGGGACAGGGGAAATGAGCAGTTCTTC. The encoded protein is CASSQGDRDRGNEQFF.

The chain uses TRBV28 and TRBJ2-5, with D uncertain. The germline V and J ends were trimmed by 4 bases and 7 bases, with 10 bases remaining between them. Germline V CDR1 and CDR2: MDHEN, SYDVKM. The CDR3 has 12 amino acids. The CDR3: CASSSPSRTQYF. CDR3 nucleotides: TGTGCCAGCAGTTCCCCCAGCCGGACCCAGTACTTC.

The chain links TRBV6-6 to TRBJ2-7; 11 bases line up with TRBD2. CDR3 size: 15 residues. With V trimmed by 5 bases and J by 3 bases, 6 bases remained unmatched. Germline V gives CDR1 MNHNY, CDR2 SVGAGI (reference sequence). Written as DNA, the CDR3 is TGTGCCAGCAGTCGCCCCCTAGCGGGAGGCTACGAGCAGTACTTC. Translating gives CASSRPLAGGYEQYF.

The chain joins TRBV6-6 to TRBJ2-7; D is ambiguous. The V end was cut by 5 bases, the J end by 0 bases, with 14 bases between. CDR3 length equals 15 residues. CDR1 and CDR2 (germline): MNHNY, SVGAGI (reference sequence). The CDR3 loop is CASSQDGERSYEQYF. CDR3 in DNA: TGTGCCAGCAGTCAAGACGGAGAACGCTCCTACGAGCAGTACTTC.

The rearrangement joins TRBV7-6 to TRBJ2-7; TRBD1 matches at 11 bases. V dropped 3 bases and J dropped 2; count of bases not matched to a gene: 0. The germline CDR1 and CDR2 sequences are SGHVS and FNYEAQ. CDR3 size: 14 residues. The CDR3 reads CASSLGQGAYEQYF. The CDR3 bases are TGTGCCAGCAGCTTGGGACAGGGGGCCTACGAGCAGTACTTC. Supplemented by reference TRBV7-6 and TRBJ2-7, the full variable domain reads GAGVSQSPRYKVTKRGQDVALRCDPISGHVSLYWYRQALGQGPEFLTYFNYEAQQDKSGLPNDRFSAERPEGSISTLTIQRTEQRDSAMYRCASSLGQGAYEQYFGPGTRLTVT.

This chain connects TRBV2 to TRBJ2-7; D possibly matches TRBD1 or TRBD2 (5 bases each). The CDR3 length is 13 residues. V lost 7 bases, J lost 4 bases, and 14 bases lay in between. Germline-derived CDR1 and CDR2 are SNHLY and FYNNEI. CDR3 region: CASIQGRGYEQYF. In nucleotides, the CDR3 is TGTGCCAGCATTCAGGGCCGGGGATACGAGCAGTACTTC.

The chain has TRBV29-1 and TRBJ2-7, with TRBD1 as a possible D gene (5 bases). CDR3 size: 13 residues. The germline V and J ends were trimmed by 4 bases and 3 bases, with 13 bases remaining between them. CDR1 is SQVTM and CDR2 is ANQGSEA in the germline V gene. This CDR3 is CSVVGRADYEQYF. The CDR3 DNA is TGCAGCGTTGTGGGCAGGGCGGACTACGAGCAGTACTTC.

This chain uses TRBV4-1 with TRBJ1-1; the D gene is possibly TRBD1 (5 bases). The V end lost 0 bases, the J end lost 5 bases, and 16 bases lay between the germline ends. Germline lookup yields CDR1 MGHRA and CDR2 YSYEKL. The CDR3 has 16 amino acids. The CDR3 coding sequence is TGCGCCAGCAGCCAAGATCCGGGGGTGGGGGTGACTGAAGCTTTCTTT. It is translated as CASSQDPGVGVTEAFF.

This clone was counted between two and nine times. This chain uses TRBV7-8 with TRBJ1-5; TRBD1 matches 8 bases. Looked up from germline, CDR1 is SGHVS and CDR2 is FQNEAQ. V dropped 1 base and J dropped 2; count of bases not matched to a gene: 4. The CDR3 contains 16 residues. The CDR3 bases are TGTGCCAGCAGCTTAGGTGGGGACAGGCGCAATCAGCCCCAGCATTTT. The encoded protein is CASSLGGDRRNQPQHF.

This clone showed up just once. The chain carries TRBV5-5 and TRBJ2-1; 10 positions agree with TRBD1. This CDR3 region has 15 residues. Losses at the gene ends were 0 bases for V and 4 bases for J; bases not matched to a gene: 1. Germline-derived CDR1 and CDR2 are SGHKS and YYEKEE (reference sequence). CDR3 DNA sequence: TGTGCCAGCAGCTTGGGACAGGGGGCGTACAATGAGCAGTTCTTC. Protein sequence: CASSLGQGAYNEQFF.